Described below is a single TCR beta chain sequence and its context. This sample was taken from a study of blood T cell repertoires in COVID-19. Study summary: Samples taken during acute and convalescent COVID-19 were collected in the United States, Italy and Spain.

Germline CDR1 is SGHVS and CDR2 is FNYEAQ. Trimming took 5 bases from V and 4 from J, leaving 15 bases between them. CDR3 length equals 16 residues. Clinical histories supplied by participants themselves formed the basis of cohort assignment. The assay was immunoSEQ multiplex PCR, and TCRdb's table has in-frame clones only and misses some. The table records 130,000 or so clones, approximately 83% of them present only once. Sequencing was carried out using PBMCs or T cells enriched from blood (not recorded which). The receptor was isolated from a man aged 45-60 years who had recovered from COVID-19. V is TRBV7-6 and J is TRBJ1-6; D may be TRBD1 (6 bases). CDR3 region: CASSPLDRGYNSPLHF. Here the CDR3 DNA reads TGTGCCAGCAGCCCACTGGACAGAGGATATAATTCACCCCTCCACTTT.